This T cell receptor beta chain was found in a study of T cell repertoires in cytomegalovirus infection. Overall study: Public TCR beta signatures provided an indication of both CMV infection and a matching HLA type.

In this sample, this clonotype turned up a few times. Antigen specificity is unknown. Study-level points and caveats: In two of eight donors, the top clonotype was HLA-C-restricted CMV-specific. Based on cumulative public TCR beta family frequency, carriers of CMV plus the relevant HLA were identified.

V was clipped by 9 bases and J by 2 bases, with 8 bases between them. The CDR3 has 12 residues. Germline loops: CDR1 MDHEN, CDR2 SYDVKM. TCRdb re-analysed the reads in MiXCR, keeping a single row per CDR3 protein. This table has more than 150,000 distinct CDR3 sequences, 25% to 30% appearing once. The chain joins TRBV28 to TRBJ1-5, with D unresolved. Sequenced sample: PBMCs. This TCR was recovered from a human donor in good health (CMV status not recorded). Some clones in this sample may be carry-over from other donors' samples. CDR3 bases: TGTGCCAGTGTTATTGGCAATCAGCCCCAGCATTTT. Encoded protein: CASVIGNQPQHF.